This T cell receptor beta chain was sequenced for a study of blood T cell repertoires in COVID-19 (dated by TCRdb to 2020 to 2022). For the wider study: Samples covering the acute and convalescent phases of COVID-19 were provided by collaborators in the United States, Italy and Spain. Where HLA class I and class II types were available, the types were taken from metadata supplied by the sample provider, not from assay-based typing. Samples were obtained from the ongoing ImmuneRACE study (first 160 participants) and from over 1,000 subjects provided by 6 global collaborators. The material from the prospective study consisted of cDNA or gDNA derived from T cells, B-cell-depleted T cells, or PBMCs. The sample metadata nearly always contained a de-identified subject ID, COVID-19 status, age in years and sex. Deeply sampled blood TCRbeta repertoires from subjects exposed to, actively infected with, or recovered from COVID-19 were included in the dataset. The repertoires were released in a freely available public database intended as a resource for research on the immune response to SARS-CoV-2.

General study outcomes and caveats: Clinical and demographic metadata were provided uncurated, with the amount varying by source and participant.

Enrolling through a virtual design, the prospective study's participants ranged in age from roughly 18 to 95 years and lived across about two dozen United States geographic areas. To assign participants to cohorts, the prospective study relied on clinical history that participants themselves reported in a screening survey and a study questionnaire. ImmuneRACE Cohort 3 recovered participants were defined by two consecutive negative NP/OP PCR tests, healthcare professional clearance, or symptom resolution. Each participant in the prospective study had whole blood, serum and a nasopharyngeal or oropharyngeal swab collected by mobile phlebotomists. Additional blood draws and questionnaires over an approximately two-month period could optionally be provided by prospective study participants. Prospective study blood samples were shipped either frozen or at room temperature before DNA extraction. TCRbeta CDR3 regions were amplified from genomic DNA by means of the immunoSEQ Assay, a bias-controlled multiplex PCR. In the authors' own workflow: The number of nucleated cells in each sample was estimated by amplification of reference gene primers within the assay. To quantify the absolute abundance of each unique TCRbeta CDR3 rearrangement, sequence reads were collapsed and filtered. For each sample, productive Simpson clonality was calculated as the square root of Simpson's diversity index across productive rearrangements. Here the immuneACCESS table is served through TCRdb, limited to in-frame sequences with V and J called. Missing clones are a known gap in these copies; in checked studies unresolved V genes cover under half, and the rest lacks a known reason. D and trimming come from the DNA, and the V and J calls and clone size come from that table. This sample is represented by approximately 440,000 clones; 90% of them were singletons. Roughly 0.66% of the sample belongs to the ten largest clones.

Points on this clone: No cognate antigen has been identified for it. No base quality values were provided; no much bigger clone lies one nucleotide off.

What was sequenced was PBMCs or T cells enriched from blood (not recorded which). The source is a man aged 18 to 29 who had recovered from COVID-19.

The CDR3 here reads CASSGTKVGYTF. In nucleotides, the sequence is TGTGCCAGCAGCGGGACAAAAGTGGGCTACACCTTC. The receptor chain draws on TRBV9 and TRBJ1-2, with a weak D call of TRBD1 (5 bases match). V lost 3 bases and J lost 8 bases; the stretch between them is 11 bases long. According to the germline V gene, CDR1 reads SGDLS and CDR2 reads YYNGEE. There are 12 amino acids in the CDR3, from cysteine to phenylalanine inclusive. The only DNA kept is the CDR3, 36 bases in frame from the first base.